The next 10 T cell receptor beta chains were all read from a single sample in a study of blood T cell repertoires in COVID-19. The method was immunoSEQ multiplex PCR; TCRdb's version includes in-frame clones alone and lacks a portion of them. The data show around 260,000 clones, with more than 70% seen just once and 2.3% held by the top ten. Sequences were obtained from peripheral blood. The receptor source for this set is a woman in her forties or fifties with acute or convalescent COVID-19.

The chain employs TRBV4-1 and TRBJ1-2, with D possibly TRBD1 on 5 matching bases. V was shortened by 1 base and J by 8 bases, with 5 bases between the two germline ends. The CDR3 totals 11 residues. Germline V gives CDR1 MGHRA, CDR2 YSYEKL. The CDR3 DNA reads as TGCGCCAGCAGCCAAGGGACAGGCTACACCTTC. It specifies CASSQGTGYTF.

The chain recombines TRBV24-1 with TRBJ2-1; 8 bases align to TRBD2. CDR1 and CDR2 from the germline V gene are KGHDR and SFDVKD. V shed 4 bases, J shed 14 bases, and the junction held 6 bases outside the gene matches. There are 12 residues in the CDR3. The CDR3 reads CATSDPSGSEFF. CDR3 nucleotides: TGTGCCACCAGTGACCCCAGCGGGAGTGAGTTCTTC.

Here the CDR3 reads CASFLAGGPETQYF. The CDR3 DNA reads TGTGCCAGCTTCCTAGCGGGAGGGCCCGAGACCCAGTACTTC. The chain carries TRBV5-4 and TRBJ2-5; 12 nucleotides match TRBD2. V lost 7 bases and J lost 5; bases outside the gene matches: 6. The CDR3 sequence is 14 residues long. The germline V gene has CDR1 SGHNT and CDR2 YYREEE (reference sequence).

In this sample, this clone turned up once. The chain links TRBV28 to TRBJ2-1; tentatively, D is TRBD1 (6 bases). V gave up 6 bases and J gave up 0 bases, with 12 bases separating them. The CDR3 has 15 amino acids. Germline-derived CDR1 and CDR2 are MDHEN and SYDVKM. In DNA form, the CDR3 reads TGTGCCAGCAGGGGACAACCGACCTCCTACAATGAGCAGTTCTTC. Translating it yields CASRGQPTSYNEQFF. The full variable domain, its missing parts supplied by reference TRBV28 and TRBJ2-1, is DVKVTQSSRYLVKRTGEKVFLECVQDMDHENMFWYRQDPGLGLRLIYFSYDVKMKEKGDIPEGYSVSREKKERFSLILESASTNQTSMYLCASRGQPTSYNEQFFGPGTRLTVL.

This chain uses TRBV27 with TRBJ2-1; 8 bases fit TRBD2. Per the germline V gene, CDR1 is MNHEY and CDR2 is SMNVEV (reference sequence). CDR3 size: 15 residues. V was pared by 4 bases and J by 10 bases, with 12 bases of the junction left unmatched. DNA for the CDR3: TGTGCCAGCAGTTCCTCGGGACTAGTCCCCGGGGAGCAGTTCTTC. Its protein is CASSSSGLVPGEQFF.

The rearrangement links TRBV3-1 (or the pseudogene TRBV3-2) to TRBJ2-3; possibly TRBD1 for D (6 bases). Trimming left V 10 bases short and J 1 base short, with 18 bases between. Per the germline V gene, CDR1 is LGHDT and CDR2 is YNNKEL (reference sequence). The CDR3 is 15 residues long. CDR3 protein: CANQTMTGCTDTQYF. The CDR3 nucleotides read TGTGCCAACCAAACCATGACAGGCTGCACAGATACGCAGTATTTT.

Turning to this clone: Other DNA sequences in this specimen translate into the identical CDR3. This chain uses TRBV6-5 with TRBJ2-1, with 8 bases identical to TRBD2. Germline lookup yields CDR1 MNHEY and CDR2 SVGAGI. The CDR3 covers 15 residues. J lost 3 bases, V lost 3 bases, and 4 bases had no gene match. The DNA for the CDR3 is TGTGCCAGCAGTTATCGGCTAGCGGGCTACAATGAGCAGTTCTTC. Its protein product is CASSYRLAGYNEQFF.

This clone is a singleton in its sample. This chain links TRBV28 with TRBJ2-2, with 7 nucleotides matching TRBD2. Unmatched junction bases numbered 10, after V lost 5 bases and J lost 1 base. The germline V gene encodes CDR1 MDHEN and CDR2 SYDVKM. The CDR3 extends over 17 amino acids. CDR3 protein: CASSPAYLAENTGELFF. CDR3 bases: TGTGCCAGCAGTCCCGCCTATCTAGCGGAGAACACCGGGGAGCTGTTTTTT.

In this sample, this clone turned up once. The genes are TRBV29-1 and TRBJ2-1; 7 positions agree with TRBD2. The germline V gene encodes CDR1 SQVTM and CDR2 ANQGSEA. Germline trimming cut 5 bases from V and 6 bases from J; bases unmatched to any gene: 10. The CDR3 runs to 14 residues. The CDR3 loop reads CSVSGLAVPNEQFF. CDR3 DNA sequence: TGCAGCGTTTCCGGGCTAGCGGTACCCAATGAGCAGTTCTTC.

The chain joins TRBV4-3 to TRBJ2-3; D unclear. The germline V and J ends were trimmed by 0 bases and 8 bases, with 12 bases remaining between them. This CDR3 is built from 14 residues. Looked up from germline, CDR1 is LGHNA and CDR2 is YSLEER. The CDR3 is CASSQDLGWATQYF. CDR3 in DNA: TGCGCCAGCAGCCAAGATTTAGGTTGGGCTACGCAGTATTTT.